These 28 T cell receptor beta chains were all obtained from the same sample, sequenced in a study of blood T cell repertoires in COVID-19. TCRdb's table, derived via immunoSEQ multiplex PCR, lists solely in-frame clones and lacks some. The data show about 230,000 clones, roughly 80% seen once. Specimen: peripheral blood. These receptors all come from a man aged 45-65 years with active or convalescent COVID-19.

This sequence joins TRBV7-9 and TRBJ2-7, with 8 bases fitting TRBD2. The V segment lost 1 base and the J segment 2 bases; nucleotides outside the gene matches: 4. The CDR3 consists of 15 residues. Germline values: CDR1 SEHNR, CDR2 FQNEAQ (reference sequence). The CDR3 sequence is CASSLGLAGPYEQYF. CDR3 in DNA: TGTGCCAGCAGCTTAGGTCTAGCGGGTCCCTACGAGCAGTACTTC.

The genes are TRBV15 and TRBJ1-2, with D uncertain. The V end lost 2 bases, the J end lost 0 bases, and 7 bases lay between the germline ends. CDR1 and CDR2 from the germline V gene are LNHNV and YYDKDF (reference sequence). The CDR3 spans 14 residues. Written as DNA, the CDR3 is TGTGCCACCAGCAGATCACTATCTAACTATGGCTACACCTTC. Protein sequence: CATSRSLSNYGYTF.

V and J are TRBV5-8 and TRBJ1-1; the D is unclear. Per germline, CDR1 SGHTS and CDR2 YDEGEE. The CDR3 is made up of 13 amino acids. Trimming shortened V by 4 bases and J by 7 bases, and 14 bases separated the two germline ends. The CDR3, as DNA: TGTGCCAGCAGCCCTCTTGGGCTCGGTGAAGCTTTCTTT. This gives the protein CASSPLGLGEAFF.

This clone was detected once. The chain couples TRBV7-8 to TRBJ1-1, with D possibly being TRBD1 (5 bases). Germline-derived CDR1 and CDR2 are SGHVS and FQNEAQ. Deletions cut 2 bases from V and 3 bases from J, with 10 bases between. The CDR3 runs 14 residues. CDR3 DNA: TGTGCCAGCAGCTTACAGGGTGGTTACACTGAAGCTTTCTTT. Translated: CASSLQGGYTEAFF.

This clone was found once. The chain uses TRBV19 and TRBJ1-1, with D perhaps matching TRBD1 (6 bases). Per the germline V gene, CDR1 is LNHDA and CDR2 is SQIVND (reference sequence). This CDR3 has 14 residues. V was clipped by 3 bases and J by 4 bases, with 12 bases between them. The CDR3: CASSIGQGTTEAFF. The DNA of the CDR3 is TGTGCCAGTAGTATTGGCCAGGGGACCACTGAAGCTTTCTTT. Full variable domain (remainder filled in from reference TRBV19 and TRBJ1-1): DGGITQSPKYLFRKEGQNVTLSCEQNLNHDAMYWYRQDPGQGLRLIYYSQIVNDFQKGDIAEGYSVSREKKESFPLTVTSAQKNPTAFYLCASSIGQGTTEAFFGQGTRLTVV.

This clone appeared a single time. The rearrangement uses TRBV5-1 and TRBJ1-2; D call uncertain. Looked up from germline, CDR1 is SGHRS and CDR2 is YFSETQ. V lost 1 base and J 0 bases, leaving 10 bases between the germline ends. This CDR3 comprises 15 residues. In DNA, the CDR3 is TGCGCCAGCAGCTTGTCCGCGGGGTCTAACTATGGCTACACCTTC. It codes for CASSLSAGSNYGYTF.

The chain has TRBV7-8 and TRBJ2-1, with 8 bases that match TRBD2. Trimming cost V 1 base and J 12 bases; bases outside gene matches: 8. Germline V gene data show CDR1 as SGHVS and CDR2 as FQNEAQ. The CDR3 contains 14 residues. The CDR3 DNA is TGTGCCAGCAGCTTAGAGGGCGGACTAGCTGGGCAGTTCTTC. Translation: CASSLEGGLAGQFF.

The V call is TRBV6-1, the J call TRBJ2-5, with a tentative D call TRBD2 (7 bases). Germline-derived CDR1 and CDR2 are MNHNS and SASEGT. The CDR3 spans 16 residues. V lost 4 bases, J lost 4 bases, and 19 bases lay in between. The CDR3 is CASSGASLGGRETQYF. The CDR3 DNA follows: TGTGCCAGCAGTGGGGCCTCCTTGGGGGGGCGAGAGACCCAGTACTTC.

About this clone itself: Within the sample, other DNA sequences also encode this same CDR3. This chain uses TRBV29-1 with TRBJ1-1, with 8 bases that match TRBD1. The germline V gene has CDR1 SQVTM and CDR2 ANQGSEA. V gave up 5 bases and J gave up 0 bases; unmatched junction bases: 5. This CDR3 has 14 residues. DNA of the CDR3: TGCAGCGTTTACAGGGGGGGAGTGAACACTGAAGCTTTCTTT. Protein sequence: CSVYRGGVNTEAFF.

This clone appeared once. V is TRBV19 and J is TRBJ1-4; 9 nucleotides line up with TRBD1. CDR3 size: 16 residues. Germline V gene sequence: CDR1 LNHDA, CDR2 SQIVND (reference sequence). V trimming: 9 bases; J trimming: 1 base; junction bases outside the gene matches: 9. CDR3 sequence reads: CASADRGRGTNEKLFF. The CDR3 coding sequence is TGTGCCAGCGCCGACAGGGGGAGAGGAACTAATGAAAAACTGTTTTTT.

This clone appeared a single time. CDR3: CASSHGQGRYEQYF. CDR3 sequence (DNA): TGTGCCAGCAGCCACGGACAGGGGCGCTACGAGCAGTACTTC. This chain uses TRBV3-1 (or the pseudogene TRBV3-2) with TRBJ2-7; 9 nucleotides align to TRBD1. CDR1 LGHDT and CDR2 YNNKEL come from the germline V gene (reference sequence). This CDR3 comprises 14 residues. Trimming at V came to 3 bases and at J to 3 bases, leaving 3 bases not matched to a gene.

J is TRBJ1-1 and V is TRBV2; tentative D call: TRBD1 (6 bases). V lost 8 bases, J lost 1 base, and 17 bases lay in between. CDR1 SNHLY and CDR2 FYNNEI come from the germline V gene. The CDR3 has 15 residues. The CDR3 protein is CASHPSRGPNTEAFF. The CDR3 DNA is TGTGCCAGCCATCCGAGCAGGGGACCGAACACTGAAGCTTTCTTT. The variable domain in full, with the rest retrieved from reference TRBV2 and TRBJ1-1, is EPEVTQTPSHQVTQMGQEVILRCVPISNHLYFYWYRQILGQKVEFLVSFYNNEISEKSEIFDDQFSVERPDGSNFTLKIRSTKLEDSAMYFCASHPSRGPNTEAFFGQGTRLTVV.

This chain links TRBV5-1 with TRBJ1-2; D is undetermined. The V gene's germline CDR1 is SGHRS and CDR2 YFSETQ. The CDR3 has 13 amino acids. Deletions cut 5 bases from V and 6 bases from J, with 14 bases between. The chain's CDR3 is CASSGVGGDGYTF. CDR3 coding DNA: TGCGCCAGCAGTGGCGTTGGAGGCGATGGCTACACCTTC.

As for this clone: This specimen includes other DNA sequences encoding the same CDR3. The rearrangement joins TRBV12-3 or TRBV12-4 to TRBJ1-1, with TRBD1 matching over 7 bases. This CDR3 has 13 residues. J was trimmed by 5 bases and V by 5 bases; bases with no gene match: 5. The CDR3 nucleotides are TGTGCCAGCAGTCTTACAGGGGAAACTGAAGCTTTCTTT. It encodes CASSLTGETEAFF.

The gene calls are TRBV5-4 and TRBJ2-7, with D perhaps matching TRBD1 (6 bases). Per the germline V gene, CDR1 is SGHNT and CDR2 is YYREEE (reference sequence). CDR3 length: 14 amino acids. V was trimmed by 0 bases and J by 7 bases, leaving 14 bases between them. CDR3 coding DNA: TGTGCCAGCAGCTTGGGGCTGGGGGCAGGAGAGCAGTACTTC. Translated, it gives CASSLGLGAGEQYF.

The gene calls are TRBV5-8 and TRBJ2-1; 7 nucleotides match TRBD1. CDR1 and CDR2 (germline): SGHTS, YDEGEE. The CDR3 runs 14 residues. V was pared by 0 bases and J by 4 bases, with 1 base of the junction left unmatched. CDR3 region: CASSLGTGYNEQFF. CDR3 DNA sequence: TGTGCCAGCAGCTTGGGGACAGGTTACAATGAGCAGTTCTTC.

V usage is TRBV27 and J usage is TRBJ2-3; D perhaps matches TRBD2 (6 bases). The CDR3 contains 11 residues. V was trimmed by 6 bases and J by 6 bases, leaving 7 bases between them. Germline values: CDR1 MNHEY, CDR2 SMNVEV (reference sequence). This chain's CDR3 is CASSRGDTQYF. The DNA for the CDR3 is TGTGCCAGCAGCCGGGGGGATACGCAGTATTTT.

This clone occurred once. The rearrangement joins TRBV13 to TRBJ1-1, with D unclear. The CDR3 contains 14 residues. Trimming took off 0 bases at V and 1 base at J, with 6 bases between the two ends. Germline lookup yields CDR1 PRHDT and CDR2 FYEKMQ (reference sequence). CDR3 sequence reads: CASSLGWANTEAFF. DNA of the CDR3: TGTGCCAGCAGCTTAGGATGGGCGAACACTGAAGCTTTCTTT.

This clone was counted a single time. This chain joins TRBV6-4 and TRBJ2-6; D is unclear. Germline assignment: CDR1 MRHNA and CDR2 SNTAGT. The CDR3 extends over 14 amino acids. V gave up 4 bases and J gave up 0 bases, with 4 bases separating them. DNA for the CDR3: TGTGCCAGCAGTGTTTACTCTGGGGCCAACGTCCTGACTTTC. This sequence encodes CASSVYSGANVLTF.

V is TRBV2 and J is TRBJ1-5, with TRBD1 matching 7 bases. This CDR3 has 14 residues. Germline CDR1 SNHLY, CDR2 FYNNEI. Trimming at V came to 6 bases and at J to 0 bases, leaving 2 bases not matched to a gene. CDR3 DNA sequence: TGTGCCAGCAGCGACAGGGCTAGCAATCAGCCCCAGCATTTT. This encodes CASSDRASNQPQHF.

This clone occurred once. The rearrangement links TRBV29-1 to TRBJ2-7; TRBD2 matches at 8 bases. The CDR3 consists of 13 residues. Germline CDR1 reads SQVTM; CDR2 reads ANQGSEA. The V gene end was trimmed by 7 bases and the J gene end by 5 bases; junction bases not matched to a gene: 10. The CDR3 loop reads CSATSWRGDEQYF. The CDR3, as DNA: TGCAGCGCTACTTCCTGGCGGGGGGACGAGCAGTACTTC.

The chain recombines TRBV18 with TRBJ1-2; TRBD1 is a possible D gene (6 bases). The CDR3 contains 15 residues. The germline V and J ends were trimmed by 3 bases and 0 bases, with 11 bases remaining between them. Germline V lookup: CDR1 KGHSH, CDR2 LQKENI. CDR3 sequence: CASSPDSLSNYGYTF. CDR3 coding DNA: TGTGCCAGCTCACCGGACAGTCTCTCTAACTATGGCTACACCTTC.

This chain joins TRBV3-1 (or the pseudogene TRBV3-2) and TRBJ1-6; 10 nucleotides agree with TRBD1. The junction had 8 bases not matched to a gene; V was cut back by 3 bases and J by 9 bases. The CDR3 loop spans 16 amino acids. Germline assignment: CDR1 LGHDT and CDR2 YNNKEL (reference sequence). The CDR3: CASSHRQGAGVSPLHF. The CDR3 DNA follows: TGTGCCAGCAGCCACCGACAGGGGGCTGGGGTTTCACCCCTCCACTTT.

CDR3 loop: CASSLKREPGYEQYF. The CDR3 DNA follows: TGCGCCAGCAGCTTGAAAAGGGAGCCAGGCTACGAGCAGTACTTC. The chain links TRBV5-1 to TRBJ2-7; D is perhaps TRBD2 (5 bases). The CDR3 has 15 amino acids. Looked up from germline, CDR1 is SGHRS and CDR2 is YFSETQ. The ends were cut back, 1 base at V and 3 bases at J, with 14 bases in the middle.

V and J are TRBV30 and TRBJ1-2; D is uncertain. Germline V CDR1 and CDR2: GTSNPN, SVGIG (reference sequence). CDR3 length: 13 amino acids. V was cut by 0 bases and J by 7 bases, with 12 bases left in between. CDR3 sequence: CAWSVIGSGGYTF. As DNA, the CDR3 is TGTGCCTGGAGTGTAATCGGCTCGGGTGGCTACACCTTC. Complete variable domain (other parts from reference TRBV30 and TRBJ1-2): SQTIHQWPATLVQPVGSPLSLECTVEGTSNPNLYWYRQAAGRGLQLLFYSVGIGQISSEVPQNLSASRPQDRQFILSSKKLLLSDSGFYLCAWSVIGSGGYTFGSGTRLTVV.

The chain recombines TRBV7-3 with TRBJ2-3; D is undetermined. Germline V lookup: CDR1 SGHTA, CDR2 FQGTGA. Trimming removed 1 base at V and 0 bases at J, with 14 bases between. The CDR3 is 17 amino acids. CDR3 in amino acids: CASSLKRSVESTDTQYF. The CDR3 DNA is TGTGCCAGCAGCTTAAAGAGGTCTGTGGAGAGCACAGATACGCAGTATTTT.

In its sample, this clone was seen once. The chain combines TRBV10-3 with TRBJ2-5, with D unclear. This CDR3 contains 14 residues. The germline V gene has CDR1 ENHRY and CDR2 SYGVKD. V lost 1 base, J lost 4 bases, and 10 bases lay in between. The CDR3 here is CAISEWAGLETQYF. CDR3 nucleotides: TGTGCCATCAGTGAGTGGGCAGGCCTAGAGACCCAGTACTTC.

The chain employs TRBV5-8 and TRBJ2-5, with TRBD2 matching over 13 bases. From germline, CDR1 is SGHTS and CDR2 YDEGEE. The CDR3 extends over 15 amino acids. V dropped 4 bases and J dropped 5; count of bases not matched to a gene: 5. For the CDR3, the DNA is TGTGCCAGCAGCACTAGCGGGGGGGCGTGGGAGACCCAGTACTTC. Protein: CASSTSGGAWETQYF.